These T cell receptor beta chains were read from a single sample in a study of T cells after yellow fever vaccination. From the 5' RACE reads, TCRdb called clonotypes with MiXCR, one entry per CDR3 protein. This table has over 130,000 distinct CDR3 sequences, 6.5% to 8.5% appearing once. The sample in question was CD4+ T cells sorted from PBMCs, obtained 5 days after the yellow fever booster vaccination. The receptor source for this set is a man in his thirties or forties who received the YFV17D yellow fever vaccine. Both conserved end residues are part of each CDR3. D genes are given only for firm matches. Clone size appears in some rows only: once, few, many, or a class for an expanded clone.

v_call	clone_size	j_call	d_call	cdr3_nt	cdr3_aa
TRBV7-2	many	TRBJ2-5	-	TGTGCCAGCAGCTGGGGGCAGCGGAGAGTCCAAGAGACCCAGTACTTC	CASSWGQRRVQETQYF
TRBV30	-	TRBJ1-4	TRBD1	TGTGCCTCGGGACAGGCGGGGACGATAACTTTGGCAACTAATGAAAAACTGTTTTTT	CASGQAGTITLATNEKLFF
TRBV5-1	few	TRBJ2-7	TRBD1	TGCGCCAGCAGCGTGCCGGGGACAGTCGCGCGCGAGCAGTACTTC	CASSVPGTVAREQYF
TRBV5-4	-	TRBJ2-5	-	TGTGCCAGCAGCTTGGGGGTCGAGACCCAGTACTTC	CASSLGVETQYF
TRBV19	few	TRBJ2-1	TRBD2	TGTGCCAGTAGTCGTCGGGGGGACAATGAGCAGTTCTTC	CASSRRGDNEQFF
TRBV9	many	TRBJ1-2	-	TGTGCCAGCAGCGTAGATGGGTTTCCGGGCTACACCTTC	CASSVDGFPGYTF
TRBV20-1	many	TRBJ2-2	TRBD2	TGCAGTGCTACCCGACTAGCGGGAGCAATAGGGGAGCTGTTTTTT	CSATRLAGAIGELFF
TRBV5-1	many	TRBJ2-2	-	TGCGCCAGCAGGCCACGACCGGACGCGAACACCGGGGAGCTGTTTTTT	CASRPRPDANTGELFF
TRBV12-3/TRBV12-4	-	TRBJ2-4	-	TGTGCCAGCAGGCAAGGGGCCGGTAAAAACATTCGGTACTTC	CASRQGAGKNIRYF
TRBV9	many	TRBJ2-4	-	TGTGCCAGCAGCCCCCAAGCGGGTATAGCCAAAAACATTCAGTACTTC	CASSPQAGIAKNIQYF
TRBV9	many	TRBJ2-5	TRBD2	TGTGCCAGCAGCGTAACTAGCGGGACGGAGACCCAGTACTTC	CASSVTSGTETQYF
TRBV12-3/TRBV12-4	many	TRBJ1-1	TRBD1	TGTGCCAGCAGCCCCCGACAGGGAGAAGCTTTCTTT	CASSPRQGEAFF
TRBV4-3	-	TRBJ1-4	-	TGCGCCAGCAGCCAGCCTGAGTTGGGTAATGAAAAACTGTTTTTT	CASSQPELGNEKLFF
TRBV12-3/TRBV12-4	many	TRBJ2-3	-	TGTGCCAGCAGTTTAGGCTTACTGAATACGCAGTATTTT	CASSLGLLNTQYF
TRBV7-2	-	TRBJ2-1	TRBD2	TGTGCCAGCAGCTTAAGCCGGACTAGCGGGTCCTACAATGAGCAGTTCTTC	CASSLSRTSGSYNEQFF
TRBV7-3	many	TRBJ2-1	-	TGTGCCAGCAGCTTAGGGGCAACTACTGAGCAGTTCTTC	CASSLGATTEQFF
TRBV7-9	many	TRBJ2-5	-	TGTGCCAGCAGCTTAAAGAGTAAAGTAGAGACCCAGTACTTC	CASSLKSKVETQYF
TRBV5-1	many	TRBJ2-7	-	TGCGCCAGCAGCTTGACCCAGGGGCCCTACGAGCAGTACTTC	CASSLTQGPYEQYF
TRBV18	many	TRBJ2-7	-	TGTGCCAGCTCACCCGGTGACGAGCAGTACTTC	CASSPGDEQYF
TRBV6-2/TRBV6-3	many	TRBJ2-7	-	TGTGCCAGCAGTCCCGCCCAAGGGGTGCACGAGCAGTACTTC	CASSPAQGVHEQYF
TRBV5-5	many	TRBJ1-4	-	TGTGCCAGCAGCTTGGCCGCCTCAACTAATGAAAAACTGTTTTTT	CASSLAASTNEKLFF
TRBV7-6	few	TRBJ1-4	-	TGTGCCAGCAGCTTGTACTCAAATGAAAAACTGTTTTTT	CASSLYSNEKLFF
TRBV11-2	few	TRBJ2-3	-	TGTGCCAGCAGCTCCACTCCGGATACGCAGTATTTT	CASSSTPDTQYF
TRBV1	few	TRBJ2-1	-	TGCACCAGCAGCCAAGTTGAGGTTTCGACTAGCGGGAGAGAGCCCTACAATGAGCAGTTCTTC	CTSSQVEVSTSGREPYNEQFF
TRBV5-1	many	TRBJ2-1	TRBD2	TGCGCCAGCAGACCACTCATCCTACTAGCGGGAGGTGGGAATGAGCAGTTCTTC	CASRPLILLAGGGNEQFF
TRBV5-6	many	TRBJ1-2	TRBD1	TGTGCCAGCAGCTTGGGACAGGGGGAGTATGGCTACACCTTC	CASSLGQGEYGYTF
TRBV20-1	many	TRBJ1-2	TRBD1	TGCAGTGCTCCGGGACAGGGGGGTGGCTACACCTTC	CSAPGQGGGYTF
TRBV5-5	-	TRBJ2-1	-	TGTGCCAGCAGGCACGGGGGAGATGAGCAGTTCTTC	CASRHGGDEQFF
TRBV20-1	few	TRBJ1-2	-	TGCAGTGCTAGCAACGGCCCCGCCTATGGCTACACCTTC	CSASNGPAYGYTF
TRBV19	few	TRBJ2-3	-	TGTGCCAGTAGATCCCTCGATACGCAGTATTTT	CASRSLDTQYF
TRBV4-3	many	TRBJ2-5	-	TGCGCCAGCAGCCAAGATCGGGCTAGCGTCCAAGAGACCCAGTACTTC	CASSQDRASVQETQYF
TRBV7-8	many	TRBJ2-7	-	TGTGCCAGCAGCTTAGATCAGCGAGGGATTTACGAGCAGTACTTC	CASSLDQRGIYEQYF
TRBV12-3/TRBV12-4	many	TRBJ1-2	-	TGTGCCAGCAGTTTAAGGCAAGGAAAGCCTGGCTACACCTTC	CASSLRQGKPGYTF
TRBV5-4	-	TRBJ2-3	TRBD1	TGTGCCAGCAGCTCCAGACAGGGCTCTGGGATAGATACGCAGTATTTT	CASSSRQGSGIDTQYF
TRBV7-9	many	TRBJ1-1	-	TGTGCCAGCAGCTCCTCGGGGGCTGGAGCTGAAGCTTTCTTT	CASSSSGAGAEAFF
TRBV4-2	few	TRBJ2-1	-	TGTGCCAGCAGCCAAGAACTAGCCTCCTACAATGAGCAGTTCTTC	CASSQELASYNEQFF
TRBV20-1	many	TRBJ2-7	-	TGCAGTGCCCAATGGCTGAGCTACGAGCAGTACTTC	CSAQWLSYEQYF
TRBV7-2	many	TRBJ2-3	TRBD2	TGTGCCAGCACCCCGGGAGGGCCAGGGGCAGATACGCAGTATTTT	CASTPGGPGADTQYF
TRBV4-3	-	TRBJ2-3	-	TGCGCCAGCAGCCAAGAGGGGAGGCAAGATACGCAGTATTTT	CASSQEGRQDTQYF
TRBV4-2	few	TRBJ2-7	-	TGTGCCAGCAGCCAAGAAACTATAACCACCTACGAGCAGTACTTC	CASSQETITTYEQYF
TRBV6-1	few	TRBJ1-6	TRBD1	TGTGCCAGCAGCCTGACAGGGTTCAACTCCTATAATTCACCCCTCCACTTT	CASSLTGFNSYNSPLHF
TRBV5-1	many	TRBJ2-1	TRBD2	TGCGCCAGCAGCTTGTTGGCTAGCGGAGACAATGAGCAGTTCTTC	CASSLLASGDNEQFF
TRBV12-3/TRBV12-4	many	TRBJ2-7	-	TGTGCCAGCAGCCGAATCGTCTACGAGCAGTACTTC	CASSRIVYEQYF
TRBV7-9	few	TRBJ2-5	-	TGTGCCAGCAGCCCCGGGACAAGCCAAGAGACCCAGTACTTC	CASSPGTSQETQYF
TRBV12-3/TRBV12-4	many	TRBJ2-2	-	TGTGCCAGCAGTTTGACTGTCGTAACCGGGGAGCTGTTTTTT	CASSLTVVTGELFF
TRBV9	many	TRBJ2-7	TRBD1	TGTGCCAGCAGCTCTACAGGGGAAGGTGAGCAGTACTTC	CASSSTGEGEQYF
TRBV28	many	TRBJ2-1	TRBD2	TGTGGCCAGCAGTTTTTGGGGACTAGCGGGAATGAGCAGTTCTTC	CGQQFLGTSGNEQFF
TRBV18	many	TRBJ2-1	-	TGTGCCAGCTCACCTCGCTCGAGTTTGGGTGAGCAGTTCTTC	CASSPRSSLGEQFF
TRBV5-1	many	TRBJ1-1	-	TGCGCCAGCAGCTTGGCCCTGGGGGGCGCGGCTGAAGCTTTCTTT	CASSLALGGAAEAFF
TRBV21-1	many	TRBJ2-7	-	TGTGCCAGCAGCAAAGCTCCCCGGCTAGCGGGAGGCCAGTTCTACGAGCAGTACTTC	CASSKAPRLAGGQFYEQYF
TRBV7-9	many	TRBJ1-4	TRBD1	TGTGCCACCACAACAGGGGCGACTAATGAAAAACTGTTTTTT	CATTTGATNEKLFF
TRBV12-3/TRBV12-4	many	TRBJ2-7	-	TGTGCCAGCAGTGGCGACGAGCAGTACTTC	CASSGDEQYF
TRBV2	many	TRBJ2-5	TRBD1	TGTGCCAGCAACCGGGACAGAGGGGAGACCCAGTACTTC	CASNRDRGETQYF
TRBV5-1	many	TRBJ2-1	-	TGCGCCAGCAGCTTGGTACCCCTCGGGGGCATGAGCTACAATGAGCAGTTCTTC	CASSLVPLGGMSYNEQFF